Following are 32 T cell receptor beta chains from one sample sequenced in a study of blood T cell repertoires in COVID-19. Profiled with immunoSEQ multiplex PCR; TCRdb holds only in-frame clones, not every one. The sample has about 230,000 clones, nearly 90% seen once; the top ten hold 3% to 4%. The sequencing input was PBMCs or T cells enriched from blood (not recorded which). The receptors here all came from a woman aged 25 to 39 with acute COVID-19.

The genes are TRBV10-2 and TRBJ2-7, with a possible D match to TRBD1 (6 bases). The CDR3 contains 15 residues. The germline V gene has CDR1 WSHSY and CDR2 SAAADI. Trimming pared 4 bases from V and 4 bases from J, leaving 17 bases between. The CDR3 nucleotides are TGCGCCAGCAGTGCATCAGTGGACAGACGATACGAGCAGTACTTC. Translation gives CASSASVDRRYEQYF.

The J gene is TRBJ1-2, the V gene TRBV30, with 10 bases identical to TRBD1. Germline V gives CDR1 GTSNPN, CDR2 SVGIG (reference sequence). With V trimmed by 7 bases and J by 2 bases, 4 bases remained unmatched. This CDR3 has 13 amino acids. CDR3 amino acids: CALGQGYNYGYTF. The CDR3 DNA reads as TGTGCCTTGGGACAGGGGTACAACTATGGCTACACCTTC.

CDR3 DNA: TGTGCCAGCAGTTACACAGGGCATGGCTACACCTTC. Its protein is CASSYTGHGYTF. The chain joins TRBV6-5 to TRBJ1-2; tentative D call: TRBD1 (6 bases). The ends were cut back, 2 bases at V and 6 bases at J, with 7 bases in the middle. Germline values: CDR1 MNHEY, CDR2 SVGAGI. This CDR3 has 12 residues.

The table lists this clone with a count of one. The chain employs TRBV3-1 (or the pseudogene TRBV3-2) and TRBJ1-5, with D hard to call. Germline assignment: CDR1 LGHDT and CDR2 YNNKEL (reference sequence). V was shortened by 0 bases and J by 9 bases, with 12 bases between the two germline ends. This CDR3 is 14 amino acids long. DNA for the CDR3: TGTGCCAGCAGCCAAGATACTACGGAGAGGCCCCAGCATTTT. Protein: CASSQDTTERPQHF.

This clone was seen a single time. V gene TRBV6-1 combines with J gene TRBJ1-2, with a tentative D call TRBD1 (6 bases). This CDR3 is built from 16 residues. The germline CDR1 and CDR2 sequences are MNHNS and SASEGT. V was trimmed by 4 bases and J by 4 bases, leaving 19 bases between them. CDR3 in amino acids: CASSASLQDSSYGYTF. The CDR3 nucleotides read TGTGCCAGCAGTGCCTCACTCCAGGACAGTTCCTATGGCTACACCTTC.

The CDR3 region has the DNA TGTGCCAGCAGTGGGGGGACCTCTCGACTCGAGCAGTACTTC. It specifies CASSGGTSRLEQYF. The chain recombines TRBV9 with TRBJ2-7; perhaps TRBD2 as D (6 bases). Deletions cut 5 bases from V and 6 bases from J, with 18 bases between. CDR1 is SGDLS and CDR2 is YYNGEE in the germline V gene. The CDR3 totals 14 residues.

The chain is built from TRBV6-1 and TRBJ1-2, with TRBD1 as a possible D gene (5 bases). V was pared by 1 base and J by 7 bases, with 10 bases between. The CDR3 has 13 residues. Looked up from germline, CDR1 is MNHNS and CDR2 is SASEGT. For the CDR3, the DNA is TGTGCCAGCAGTGAAGTGTTAAGGGGTGGCTACACCTTC. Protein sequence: CASSEVLRGGYTF.

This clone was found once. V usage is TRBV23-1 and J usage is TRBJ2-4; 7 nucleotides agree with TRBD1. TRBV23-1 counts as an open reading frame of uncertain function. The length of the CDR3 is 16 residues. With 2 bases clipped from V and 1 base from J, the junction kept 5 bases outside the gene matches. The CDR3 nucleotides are TGCGCCAGCAGTCAACGGGGACAGCCCGCCAAAAACATTCAGTACTTC. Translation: CASSQRGQPAKNIQYF.

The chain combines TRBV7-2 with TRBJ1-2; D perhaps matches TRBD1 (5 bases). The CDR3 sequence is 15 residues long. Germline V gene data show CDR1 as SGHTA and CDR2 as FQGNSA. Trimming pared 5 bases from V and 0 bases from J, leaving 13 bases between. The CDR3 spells CASSIIRETNYGYTF. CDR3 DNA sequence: TGTGCCAGCAGCATCATCAGGGAAACTAACTATGGCTACACCTTC.

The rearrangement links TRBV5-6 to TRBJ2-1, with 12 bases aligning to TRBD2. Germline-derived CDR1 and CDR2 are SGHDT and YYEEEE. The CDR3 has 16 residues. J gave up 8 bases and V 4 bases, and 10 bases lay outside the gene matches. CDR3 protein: CASSIRTSGGLYEQFF. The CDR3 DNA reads TGTGCCAGCAGCATACGAACTAGCGGGGGGCTGTATGAGCAGTTCTTC. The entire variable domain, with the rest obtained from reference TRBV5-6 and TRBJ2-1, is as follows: DAGVTQSPTHLIKTRGQQVTLRCSPKSGHDTVSWYQQALGQGPQFIFQYYEEEERQRGNFPDRFSGHQFPNYSSELNVNALLLGDSALYLCASSIRTSGGLYEQFFGPGTRLTVL.

The DNA for the CDR3 is TGTGCCATTTTTTTGGGGAAGGGGGACAGGGGGTACGAGCAGTACTTC. This codes for CAIFLGKGDRGYEQYF. This chain connects TRBV5-4 to TRBJ2-7; 11 positions agree with TRBD1. From germline, CDR1 is SGHNT and CDR2 YYREEE (reference sequence). V was pared by 9 bases and J by 4 bases, with 15 bases of the junction left unmatched. The CDR3 length is 16 residues.

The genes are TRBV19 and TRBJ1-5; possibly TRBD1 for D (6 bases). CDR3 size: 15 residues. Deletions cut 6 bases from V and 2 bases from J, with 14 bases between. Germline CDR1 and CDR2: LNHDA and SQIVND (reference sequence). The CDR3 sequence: CASSLLGGGNQPQHF. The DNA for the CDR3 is TGTGCCAGTAGCCTGCTAGGGGGAGGCAATCAGCCCCAGCATTTT.

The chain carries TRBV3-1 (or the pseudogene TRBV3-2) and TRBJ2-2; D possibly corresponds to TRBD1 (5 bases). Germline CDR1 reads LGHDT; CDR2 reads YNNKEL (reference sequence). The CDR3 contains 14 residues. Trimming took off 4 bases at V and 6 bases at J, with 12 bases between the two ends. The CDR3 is CASSLLEGAGELFF. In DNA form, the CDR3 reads TGTGCCAGCAGCCTCCTAGAAGGGGCCGGGGAGCTGTTTTTT.

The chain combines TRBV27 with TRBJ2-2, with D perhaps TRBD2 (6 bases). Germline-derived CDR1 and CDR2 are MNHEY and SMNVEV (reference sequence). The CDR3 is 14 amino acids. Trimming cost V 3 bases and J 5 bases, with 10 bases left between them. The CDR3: CASSFPGTTGELFF. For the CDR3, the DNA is TGTGCCAGCAGTTTTCCAGGGACTACCGGGGAGCTGTTTTTT.

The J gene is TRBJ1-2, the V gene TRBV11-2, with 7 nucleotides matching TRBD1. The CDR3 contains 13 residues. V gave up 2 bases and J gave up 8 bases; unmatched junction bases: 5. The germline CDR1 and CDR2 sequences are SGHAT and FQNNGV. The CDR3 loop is CASSLIDREGYTF. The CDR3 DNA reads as TGTGCCAGCAGCTTAATTGACAGGGAAGGCTACACCTTC.

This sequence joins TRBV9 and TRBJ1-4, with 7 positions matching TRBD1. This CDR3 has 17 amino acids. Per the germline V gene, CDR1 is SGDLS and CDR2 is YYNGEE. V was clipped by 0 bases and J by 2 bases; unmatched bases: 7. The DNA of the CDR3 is TGTGCCAGCAGCGTAGGGCTGGACAGGTCGACTAATGAAAAACTGTTTTTT. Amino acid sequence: CASSVGLDRSTNEKLFF.

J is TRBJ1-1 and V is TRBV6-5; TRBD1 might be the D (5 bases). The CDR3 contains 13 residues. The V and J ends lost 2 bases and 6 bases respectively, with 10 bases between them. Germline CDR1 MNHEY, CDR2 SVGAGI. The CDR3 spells CASSYGGFSEAFF. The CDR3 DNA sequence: TGTGCCAGCAGTTACGGGGGGTTCTCTGAAGCTTTCTTT.

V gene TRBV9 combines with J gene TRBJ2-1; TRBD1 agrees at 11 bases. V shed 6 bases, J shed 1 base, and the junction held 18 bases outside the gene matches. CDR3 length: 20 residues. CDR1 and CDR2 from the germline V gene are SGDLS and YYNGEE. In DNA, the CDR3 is TGTGCCAGCACACCCGGGAGGAGGACAGGGGGCTCCGTATCCTACAATGAGCAGTTCTTC. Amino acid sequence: CASTPGRRTGGSVSYNEQFF. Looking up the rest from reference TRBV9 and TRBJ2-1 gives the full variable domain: DSGVTQTPKHLITATGQRVTLRCSPRSGDLSVYWYQQSLDQGLQFLIQYYNGEERAKGNILERFSAQQFPDLHSELNLSSLELGDSALYFCASTPGRRTGGSVSYNEQFFGPGTRLTVL.

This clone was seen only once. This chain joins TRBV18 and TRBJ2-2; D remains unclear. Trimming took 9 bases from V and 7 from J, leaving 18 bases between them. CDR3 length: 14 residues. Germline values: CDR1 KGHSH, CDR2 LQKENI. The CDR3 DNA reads TGTGCCAGTCATTCCTGGTGGGCCGTCGGGGAGCTGTTTTTT. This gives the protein CASHSWWAVGELFF.

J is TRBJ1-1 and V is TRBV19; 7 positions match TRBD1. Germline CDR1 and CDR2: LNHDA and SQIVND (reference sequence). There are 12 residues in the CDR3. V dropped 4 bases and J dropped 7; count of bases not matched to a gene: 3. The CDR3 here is CASSTPGGEAFF. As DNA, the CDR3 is TGTGCCAGTAGTACCCCAGGGGGTGAAGCTTTCTTT.

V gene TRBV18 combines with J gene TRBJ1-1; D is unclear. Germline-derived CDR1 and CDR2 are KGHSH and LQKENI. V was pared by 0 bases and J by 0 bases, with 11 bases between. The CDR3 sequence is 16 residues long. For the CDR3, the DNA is TGTGCCAGCTCACCACCGATGAGCGTGCTGAACACTGAAGCTTTCTTT. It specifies CASSPPMSVLNTEAFF. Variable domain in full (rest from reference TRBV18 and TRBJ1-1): NAGVMQNPRHLVRRRGQEARLRCSPMKGHSHVYWYRQLPEEGLKFMVYLQKENIIDESGMPKERFSAEFPKEGPSILRIQQVVRGDSAAYFCASSPPMSVLNTEAFFGQGTRLTVV.

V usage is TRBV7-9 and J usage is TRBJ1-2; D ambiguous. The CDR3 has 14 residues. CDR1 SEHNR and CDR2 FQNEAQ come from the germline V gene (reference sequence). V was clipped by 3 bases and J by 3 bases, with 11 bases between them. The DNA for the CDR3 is TGTGCCAGCAGCTTCAACGGGATGGACTATGGCTACACCTTC. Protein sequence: CASSFNGMDYGYTF.

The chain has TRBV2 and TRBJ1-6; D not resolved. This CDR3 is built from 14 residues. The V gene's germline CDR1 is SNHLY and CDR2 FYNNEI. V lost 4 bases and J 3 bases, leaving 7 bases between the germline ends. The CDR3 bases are TGTGCCAGCAGTGCTACCGGCTATAATTCACCCCTCCACTTT. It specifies CASSATGYNSPLHF.

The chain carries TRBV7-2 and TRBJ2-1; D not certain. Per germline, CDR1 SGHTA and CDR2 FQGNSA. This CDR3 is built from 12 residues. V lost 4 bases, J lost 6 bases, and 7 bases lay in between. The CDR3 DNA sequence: TGTGCCAGCAGCTCAGTTGGCAATGAGCAGTTCTTC. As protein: CASSSVGNEQFF.

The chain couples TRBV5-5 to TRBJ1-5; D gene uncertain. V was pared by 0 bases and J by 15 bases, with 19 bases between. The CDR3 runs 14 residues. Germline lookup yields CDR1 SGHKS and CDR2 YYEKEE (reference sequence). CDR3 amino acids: CASSLEATPGRRHF. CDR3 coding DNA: TGTGCCAGCAGCTTGGAGGCGACACCGGGAAGGCGGCATTTT.

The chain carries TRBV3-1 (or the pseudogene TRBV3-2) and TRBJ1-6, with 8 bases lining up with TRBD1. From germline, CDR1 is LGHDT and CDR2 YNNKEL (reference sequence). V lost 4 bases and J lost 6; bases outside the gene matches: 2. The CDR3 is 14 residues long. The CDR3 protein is CASSPDRVNSPLHF. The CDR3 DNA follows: TGTGCCAGCAGCCCGGACAGGGTTAATTCACCCCTCCACTTT.

Here the CDR3 DNA reads TGCGCCAGCAGCACAAGGCCCGACACCACCTACGAGCAGTACTTC. Its translation is CASSTRPDTTYEQYF. This chain connects TRBV5-1 to TRBJ2-7; D remains ambiguous. CDR1 is SGHRS and CDR2 is YFSETQ in the germline V gene. The V end was cut by 4 bases, the J end by 2 bases, with 16 bases between. This CDR3 has 15 amino acids.

The CDR3 region is CASSFRTILDTQYF. Written as DNA, the CDR3 is TGTGCCAGCAGCTTCCGGACTATCCTAGATACGCAGTATTTT. The rearrangement links TRBV7-9 to TRBJ2-3, with D possibly matching TRBD2 (6 bases). Germline V gene lookup returns CDR1 SEHNR and CDR2 FQNEAQ (reference sequence). This CDR3 comprises 14 residues. Trimming cost V 3 bases and J 5 bases, with 12 bases left between them.

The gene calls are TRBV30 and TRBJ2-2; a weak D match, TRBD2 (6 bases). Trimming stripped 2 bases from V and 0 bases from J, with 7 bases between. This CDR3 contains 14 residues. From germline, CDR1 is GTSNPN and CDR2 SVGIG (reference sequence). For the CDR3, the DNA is TGTGCCTGGAGTTCGGGGGCGAACACCGGGGAGCTGTTTTTT. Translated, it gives CAWSSGANTGELFF.

The chain's CDR3 is CASSQDDRTLQETQYF. The CDR3 DNA is TGTGCCAGCAGCCAAGATGATCGGACTCTTCAAGAGACCCAGTACTTC. The J gene is TRBJ2-5, the V gene TRBV4-2, with a weak D call TRBD2 (5 bases). CDR1 is LGHNA and CDR2 is YNFKEQ in the germline V gene. This CDR3 contains 16 residues. Trimming pared 0 bases from V and 2 bases from J, leaving 13 bases between.

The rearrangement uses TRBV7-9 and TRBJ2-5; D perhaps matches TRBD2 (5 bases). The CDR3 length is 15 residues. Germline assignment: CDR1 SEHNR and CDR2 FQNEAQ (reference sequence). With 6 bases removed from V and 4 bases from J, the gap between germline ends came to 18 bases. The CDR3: CASSSLWDGGETQYF. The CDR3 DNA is TGTGCCAGCAGTTCTTTGTGGGATGGAGGAGAGACCCAGTACTTC.

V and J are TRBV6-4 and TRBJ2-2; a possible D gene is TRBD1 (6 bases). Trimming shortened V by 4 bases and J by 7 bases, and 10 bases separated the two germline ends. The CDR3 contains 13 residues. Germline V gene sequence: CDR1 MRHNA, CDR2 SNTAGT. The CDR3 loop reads CASSVGADGELFF. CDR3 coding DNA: TGTGCCAGCAGTGTGGGGGCGGACGGGGAGCTGTTTTTT.